The 25 T cell receptor beta chains reported below all come from one sample, sequenced in a study of blood T cell repertoires in COVID-19. The protocol was immunoSEQ multiplex PCR, while the TCRdb copy is restricted to in-frame clones and leaves out a portion. The table has 200,000 or so clones, roughly 79% seen once. Material: peripheral blood. These receptors came from a woman at least 80 years old with COVID-19, enrolled during active disease.

The chain recombines TRBV6-2 or TRBV6-3 with TRBJ2-5; 8 bases fit TRBD1. Looked up from germline, CDR1 is MNHEY and CDR2 is SVGEGT. CDR3 length equals 14 residues. V lost 5 bases to trimming and J lost 3 bases; unmatched junction nucleotides: 5. For the CDR3, the DNA is TGTGCCAGCAGTCGACGGACAGGGAAAGAGACCCAGTACTTC. Translating gives CASSRRTGKETQYF.

Turning to this clone: This sample also contains other DNA sequences that code for the same CDR3. V usage is TRBV5-6 and J usage is TRBJ2-3, with 8 bases lining up with TRBD2. Germline CDR1 SGHDT, CDR2 YYEEEE. Germline trimming cut 4 bases from V and 0 bases from J; bases unmatched to any gene: 4. The CDR3 is made up of 15 amino acids. The DNA of the CDR3 is TGTGCCAGCAGCCTACTAGCGGCTAGCACAGATACGCAGTATTTT. Translation: CASSLLAASTDTQYF.

This clone was found a few times. The chain employs TRBV4-2 and TRBJ2-2, with a possible D match to TRBD2 (7 bases). The CDR3 is 16 residues long. V lost 1 base, J lost 3 bases, and 12 bases lay in between. Germline CDR1 is LGHNA and CDR2 is YNFKEQ. CDR3 bases: TGTGCCAGCAGCCAAGCGGGGGGCCGGTACACCGGGGAGCTGTTTTTT. Protein product: CASSQAGGRYTGELFF.

The chain employs TRBV19 and TRBJ1-5; no firm D call. Trimming took 4 bases from V and 0 from J, leaving 4 bases between them. The CDR3 length is 13 residues. In germline, CDR1 is LNHDA, CDR2 SQIVND (reference sequence). The CDR3 sequence: CASSTHSNQPQHF. The DNA for the CDR3 is TGTGCCAGTAGTACCCATAGCAATCAGCCCCAGCATTTT.

This clone was counted only a few times. The gene calls are TRBV2 and TRBJ2-1, with TRBD2 matching over 9 bases. Germline V gene data show CDR1 as SNHLY and CDR2 as FYNNEI. Trimming took 1 base from V and 6 from J; bases not matched to a gene: 4. The CDR3 is made up of 15 amino acids. The CDR3 loop reads CASSEGTSAPNEQFF. The CDR3 nucleotides are TGTGCCAGCAGTGAAGGGACTAGCGCCCCCAATGAGCAGTTCTTC.

The sample holds a few counts of this clone. The V and J genes are TRBV4-2 and TRBJ2-1; 7 bases agree with TRBD1. This CDR3 has 16 residues. Trimming removed 2 bases from V and 3 bases from J; junction bases left unmatched: 7. CDR1 and CDR2 (germline): LGHNA, YNFKEQ. The CDR3 protein is CASSQNTGTVYNEQFF. In DNA form, the CDR3 reads TGTGCCAGCAGCCAAAACACCGGGACAGTCTACAATGAGCAGTTCTTC.

V and J are TRBV6-5 and TRBJ1-2; D is unresolved. Between the trimmed V and J ends, which lost 7 bases and 6 bases, there was a span of 15 bases. The length of the CDR3 is 13 residues. Germline V gives CDR1 MNHEY, CDR2 SVGAGI. This CDR3 reads CASKAPGRDGYTF. The CDR3 nucleotides read TGTGCCAGCAAAGCGCCCGGGCGGGATGGCTACACCTTC.

This chain's CDR3 is CASSLGSGRAYNEQFF. CDR3 sequence (DNA): TGCGCCAGCAGCTTGGGGAGCGGGAGAGCCTACAATGAGCAGTTCTTC. This chain uses TRBV5-1 with TRBJ2-1, with 8 nucleotides matching TRBD2. CDR3 size: 16 residues. Germline CDR1 and CDR2: SGHRS and YFSETQ. V lost 0 bases, J lost 2 bases, and 4 bases stayed unmatched.

This clone has a handful of counts. The CDR3 is CASSPIAGFNEQFF. CDR3 in DNA: TGTGCCAGCTCACCAATTGCGGGCTTCAATGAGCAGTTCTTC. The chain uses TRBV18 and TRBJ2-1, with a tentative D call TRBD2 (5 bases). In germline, CDR1 is KGHSH, CDR2 LQKENI. The CDR3 sequence is 14 residues long. Trimming took 2 bases from V and 6 from J, leaving 11 bases between them.

Only one count was recorded for this clone. This chain connects TRBV6-5 to TRBJ2-5; TRBD1 matches 10 bases. From germline, CDR1 is MNHEY and CDR2 SVGAGI. V gave up 9 bases and J gave up 5 bases; unmatched junction bases: 12. The CDR3 extends over 15 amino acids. The CDR3: CASYRDRGSGETQYF. The CDR3 coding sequence is TGTGCCAGTTACCGGGACAGGGGAAGTGGGGAGACCCAGTACTTC.

The V and J genes are TRBV29-1 and TRBJ2-3, with D possibly being TRBD2 (7 bases). Germline assignment: CDR1 SQVTM and CDR2 ANQGSEA. Trimming left V 4 bases short and J 0 bases short, with 11 bases between. This CDR3 has 14 amino acids. The DNA of the CDR3 is TGCAGCGTTGCCCGGGGGGCTAGCACAGATACGCAGTATTTT. It is translated as CSVARGASTDTQYF.

This clone was observed a handful of times. This sequence joins TRBV7-2 and TRBJ1-1; D is perhaps TRBD1 (6 bases). Germline CDR1 reads SGHTA; CDR2 reads FQGNSA. V shed 3 bases and J shed 5 bases, with 16 bases lying between them. CDR3 length: 15 amino acids. The chain's CDR3 is CASSFYQGSRTEAFF. Here the CDR3 DNA reads TGTGCCAGCAGCTTCTACCAGGGGTCTCGGACTGAAGCTTTCTTT.

This chain joins TRBV6-2 or TRBV6-3 and TRBJ2-3, with a possible D match to TRBD1 (6 bases). The CDR3 extends over 15 amino acids. Germline lookup yields CDR1 MNHEY and CDR2 SVGEGT. Trimming shortened V by 5 bases and J by 6 bases, and 18 bases separated the two germline ends. The CDR3: CASSARRQGTDTQYF. CDR3 sequence (DNA): TGTGCCAGCAGTGCCCGGCGGCAGGGGACCGATACGCAGTATTTT.

The V call is TRBV11-2, the J call TRBJ1-1; perhaps TRBD1 as D (5 bases). Trimming took off 5 bases at V and 7 bases at J, with 11 bases between the two ends. The CDR3 extends over 12 amino acids. CDR1 and CDR2 (germline): SGHAT, FQNNGV. The CDR3 nucleotides read TGTGCCAGCAGCCAGTGGGGCGGTGAAGCTTTCTTT. It specifies CASSQWGGEAFF.

In this sample, this clone turned up a few times. The CDR3 is CASSVDPGQRVSGANVLTF. CDR3 nucleotides: TGTGCCAGCAGCGTGGATCCGGGACAGCGAGTCTCTGGGGCCAACGTCCTGACTTTC. The chain is built from TRBV9 and TRBJ2-6; TRBD1 matches 7 bases. CDR1 and CDR2 from the germline V gene are SGDLS and YYNGEE. The CDR3 covers 19 residues. After removal of 2 bases from V and 0 bases from J, the junction contained 11 bases not matched to a gene.

The V gene is TRBV27, the J gene TRBJ2-4, with TRBD1 identical over 8 bases. The CDR3 covers 13 residues. The V gene's germline CDR1 is MNHEY and CDR2 SMNVEV (reference sequence). Trimming removed 6 bases from V and 5 bases from J; junction bases left unmatched: 3. The CDR3 spells CASRRTGQNIQYF. In DNA form, the CDR3 reads TGTGCCAGCAGAAGGACAGGGCAAAACATTCAGTACTTC.

The chain uses TRBV7-8 and TRBJ2-2; 7 bases are shared with TRBD1. CDR3 length: 16 residues. Germline loops: CDR1 SGHVS, CDR2 FQNEAQ. V gave up 1 base and J gave up 9 bases; unmatched junction bases: 11. CDR3 coding DNA: TGTGCCAGCAGCTTAGGGACAGGCGATCTTTGGTGGGAGCTGTTTTTT. It yields the protein CASSLGTGDLWWELFF.

The CDR3 region is CASSPIWGQGTDTQYF. The DNA for the CDR3 is TGCGCCAGCAGCCCAATTTGGGGACAGGGCACAGATACGCAGTATTTT. V gene TRBV4-1 combines with J gene TRBJ2-3; TRBD1 agrees at 8 bases. The CDR3 totals 16 residues. The germline gives CDR1 MGHRA, CDR2 YSYEKL. Trimming cost V 4 bases and J 1 base; bases outside gene matches: 7.

The J gene is TRBJ2-2, the V gene TRBV7-9; 8 bases line up with TRBD1. The CDR3 contains 15 residues. Looked up from germline, CDR1 is SEHNR and CDR2 is FQNEAQ (reference sequence). V gave up 5 bases and J gave up 6 bases; unmatched junction bases: 8. The CDR3 sequence: CASSRTGSLAGELFF. CDR3 nucleotide sequence: TGTGCCAGCAGCCGGACAGGGTCGTTAGCCGGGGAGCTGTTTTTT.

This chain connects TRBV4-2 to TRBJ2-1, with 16 nucleotides matching TRBD2. The CDR3 extends over 17 amino acids. Per germline, CDR1 LGHNA and CDR2 YNFKEQ. J lost 4 bases, V lost 5 bases, and 5 bases had no gene match. This CDR3 is CASSSGLAGGGYNEQFF. The DNA for the CDR3 is TGTGCCAGCAGCTCGGGACTAGCGGGGGGGGGTTACAATGAGCAGTTCTTC.

The J gene is TRBJ1-5, the V gene TRBV28, with TRBD1 matching 10 bases. Unmatched junction bases numbered 8, after V lost 8 bases and J lost 7 bases. Germline V gene sequence: CDR1 MDHEN, CDR2 SYDVKM. This CDR3 has 14 amino acids. CDR3 region: CASLGQGSWQPQHF. DNA for the CDR3: TGTGCCAGCTTGGGACAGGGGTCGTGGCAGCCCCAGCATTTT.

The V and J genes are TRBV7-8 and TRBJ2-7, with D perhaps matching TRBD2 (6 bases). This CDR3 has 13 residues. Trimming removed 1 base from V and 3 bases from J, with 7 bases in between. CDR1 and CDR2 (germline): SGHVS, FQNEAQ. CDR3: CASSLDGGYEQYF. The CDR3 region has the DNA TGTGCCAGCAGCTTAGACGGGGGCTACGAGCAGTACTTC. The full variable domain, its missing parts supplied by reference TRBV7-8 and TRBJ2-7, is GAGVSQSPRYKVAKRGQDVALRCDPISGHVSLFWYQQALGQGPEFLTYFQNEAQLDKSGLPSDRFFAERPEGSVSTLKIQRTQQEDSAVYLCASSLDGGYEQYFGPGTRLTVT.

The chain links TRBV7-2 to TRBJ1-2; D is ambiguous. Germline lookup yields CDR1 SGHTA and CDR2 FQGNSA. The germline V and J ends were trimmed by 2 bases and 10 bases, with 14 bases remaining between them. The CDR3 covers 13 residues. CDR3 sequence reads: CASSLWQVDDYTF. The CDR3 bases are TGTGCCAGCAGCTTATGGCAGGTGGATGACTACACCTTC.

This clone has a single count. The chain combines TRBV2 with TRBJ1-1, with a weak D call TRBD1 (5 bases). The CDR3 length is 14 residues. Trimming took off 5 bases at V and 1 base at J, with 11 bases between the two ends. Germline CDR1 and CDR2: SNHLY and FYNNEI. Written as DNA, the CDR3 is TGTGCCAGCAGTCTGGACAATCCGAACACTGAAGCTTTCTTT. It translates to CASSLDNPNTEAFF. Combining the CDR3 with reference TRBV2 and TRBJ1-1 gives the whole variable domain EPEVTQTPSHQVTQMGQEVILRCVPISNHLYFYWYRQILGQKVEFLVSFYNNEISEKSEIFDDQFSVERPDGSNFTLKIRSTKLEDSAMYFCASSLDNPNTEAFFGQGTRLTVV.

The chain has TRBV27 and TRBJ2-7; TRBD1 matches at 10 bases. There are 15 residues in the CDR3. With V trimmed by 5 bases and J by 2 bases, 6 bases remained unmatched. Germline V gives CDR1 MNHEY, CDR2 SMNVEV (reference sequence). The CDR3 sequence: CASSLGQGSTYEQYF. The CDR3 nucleotides are TGTGCCAGCAGTCTGGGACAGGGGAGCACCTACGAGCAGTACTTC.